Below, 20 T cell receptor beta chains from the same sample are listed, as sequenced in a study of neurological immune-mediated disorders. Each CDR3 protein gets one entry after TCRdb re-called the 5' RACE reads with MiXCR. The sample has approximately 130,000 distinct CDR3 sequences; about 3.4% are singletons. Sequences were obtained from PBMCs. These receptors originate from a woman under 40 with multiple sclerosis.

A remark on this clonotype: A read error may be the cause here, since a much bigger clone is one base away. Written as DNA, the CDR3 is TGTGACAGCAGTTACGGGACCGATTTAGCTTTCTTT. Amino acid sequence: CDSSYGTDLAFF. The rearrangement links TRBV6-6 to TRBJ1-1, with TRBD1 as a possible D gene (5 bases). This CDR3 comprises 12 residues. The germline V gene has CDR1 MNHNY and CDR2 SVGAGI (reference sequence).

This clonotype was found a few times. The chain employs TRBV7-2 and TRBJ1-3; 9 bases line up with TRBD1. V was pared by 5 bases and J by 0 bases, with 5 bases of the junction left unmatched. This CDR3 spans 16 amino acids. Germline V gene sequence: CDR1 SGHTA, CDR2 FQGNSA. The CDR3 coding sequence is TGTGCCAGCAGCGGACAGGGGATGGGCTCTGGAAACACCATATATTTT. It specifies CASSGQGMGSGNTIYF.

This clonotype has at least ten counts. This rearrangement joins TRBV7-9 to TRBJ2-7; D remains unclear. The V gene lost 5 bases and the J gene lost 4 bases, with 6 bases spanning the gap. CDR3 length: 11 residues. Germline V gene sequence: CDR1 SEHNR, CDR2 FQNEAQ (reference sequence). Here the CDR3 reads CASSPQYEQYF. CDR3 DNA: TGTGCCAGCAGCCCACAATACGAGCAGTACTTC.

This chain connects TRBV19 to TRBJ1-1; no reliable D call. The CDR3 spans 13 residues. Looked up from germline, CDR1 is LNHDA and CDR2 is SQIVND (reference sequence). The ends were cut back, 5 bases at V and 6 bases at J, with 13 bases in the middle. This CDR3 reads CASSGGRKPEAFF. As DNA, the CDR3 is TGTGCCAGTAGTGGCGGGAGGAAACCTGAAGCTTTCTTT.

This clonotype was picked up many times. The rearrangement joins TRBV7-9 to TRBJ2-1; D may be TRBD1 (7 bases). The V end lost 0 bases, the J end lost 4 bases, and 16 bases lay between the germline ends. Germline CDR1 SEHNR, CDR2 FQNEAQ (reference sequence). This CDR3 is built from 17 residues. Here the CDR3 DNA reads TGTGCCAGCAGCTTAGCGCTCCCAGGGGGGATATACAATGAGCAGTTCTTC. Protein product: CASSLALPGGIYNEQFF.

A note on this clonotype: This clone may be a read error of a much larger clone one base away. This chain connects TRBV5-6 to TRBJ1-1; D might be TRBD1 (6 bases). Germline V gene sequence: CDR1 SGHDT, CDR2 YYEEEE. CDR3 length: 14 amino acids. The CDR3, as DNA: TGTGCCAGCAGCCCCGGGACCGGGGACACTGCAGCTTTCTTT. Translation gives CASSPGTGDTAAFF. The complete variable domain, with remaining parts taken from reference TRBV5-6 and TRBJ1-1, reads DAGVTQSPTHLIKTRGQQVTLRCSPKSGHDTVSWYQQALGQGPQFIFQYYEEEERQRGNFPDRFSGHQFPNYSSELNVNALLLGDSALYLCASSPGTGDTAAFFGQGTRLTVV.

This clonotype was counted many times. V and J are TRBV6-5 and TRBJ2-2, with D possibly called TRBD1 or TRBD2 (6 bases each). Germline-derived CDR1 and CDR2 are MNHEY and SVGAGI. This CDR3 spans 14 amino acids. V was trimmed by 11 bases and J by 5 bases, leaving 18 bases between them. The CDR3 spells CASGSGAETGELFF. In nucleotides, the CDR3 is TGTGCCTCCGGTTCGGGGGCTGAAACCGGGGAGCTGTTTTTT.

This clonotype came up many times. The V and J genes are TRBV5-1 and TRBJ2-5, with D unresolved. Germline values: CDR1 SGHRS, CDR2 YFSETQ. V was pared by 0 bases and J by 2 bases, with 11 bases between. This CDR3 is built from 15 residues. Here the CDR3 reads CASSLDLGPQETQYF. The CDR3 DNA follows: TGCGCCAGCAGCTTGGATCTCGGTCCACAAGAGACCCAGTACTTC. The full variable domain, completed using reference TRBV5-1 and TRBJ2-5, is KAGVTQTPRYLIKTRGQQVTLSCSPISGHRSVSWYQQTPGQGLQFLFEYFSETQRNKGNFPGRFSGRQFSNSRSEMNVSTLELGDSALYLCASSLDLGPQETQYFGPGTRLLVL.

The sample holds many counts of this clonotype. V usage is TRBV20-1 and J usage is TRBJ2-7; tentatively, D is TRBD2 (5 bases). The V and J ends lost 4 bases and 5 bases respectively, with 12 bases between them. The CDR3 contains 12 residues. Germline V lookup: CDR1 DFQATT, CDR2 SNEGSKA (reference sequence). The DNA of the CDR3 is TGCAGTGCTATCCCCCGGGGTCACGAGCAGTACTTC. Residues: CSAIPRGHEQYF.

At least ten counts were recorded for this clonotype. The chain uses TRBV5-1 and TRBJ1-2; possibly TRBD1 for D (6 bases). CDR1 and CDR2 (germline): SGHRS, YFSETQ. This CDR3 is 15 amino acids long. V was cut by 0 bases and J by 4 bases, with 13 bases left in between. The CDR3 DNA sequence: TGCGCCAGCAGCTTGGATGGGGGCCAGGCCTATGGCTACACCTTC. The encoded protein is CASSLDGGQAYGYTF.

The V gene is TRBV20-1, the J gene TRBJ1-4, with a tentative D call TRBD1 (5 bases). The CDR3 totals 16 residues. The V gene's germline CDR1 is DFQATT and CDR2 SNEGSKA (reference sequence). With 1 base removed from V and 0 bases from J, the gap between germline ends came to 12 bases. The CDR3 is CSARASARATNEKLFF. The CDR3 nucleotides read TGCAGTGCTAGAGCATCCGCCAGGGCAACTAATGAAAAACTGTTTTTT.

This clonotype was recorded many times. This chain joins TRBV19 and TRBJ2-1; 11 bases match TRBD2. CDR3 length: 18 residues. The trim removed 2 bases at V and 0 bases at J, leaving 6 bases unmatched. Germline assignment: CDR1 LNHDA and CDR2 SQIVND (reference sequence). CDR3: CASSIRLAGGSSYNEQFF. The CDR3 nucleotides are TGTGCCAGTAGTATAAGGCTAGCGGGGGGAAGCTCCTACAATGAGCAGTTCTTC.

This clonotype occurred many times. CDR3 amino acids: CSVEGATDTQYF. DNA for the CDR3: TGCAGCGTTGAAGGGGCCACAGATACGCAGTATTTT. This chain uses TRBV29-1 with TRBJ2-3; the D is unclear. Germline CDR1 and CDR2: SQVTM and ANQGSEA. There are 12 residues in the CDR3. Trimming cost V 1 base and J 2 bases, with 4 bases left between them.

This clonotype has a count of ten or more. The CDR3 loop is CASSFAGGSYEQYF. The CDR3 DNA sequence: TGTGCCAGCAGCTTTGCAGGGGGCTCCTACGAGCAGTACTTC. V usage is TRBV7-6 and J usage is TRBJ2-7; 7 bases line up with TRBD1. Trimming took 3 bases from V and 0 from J; bases not matched to a gene: 2. This CDR3 comprises 14 residues. CDR1 and CDR2 from the germline V gene are SGHVS and FNYEAQ.

This clonotype was picked up many times. The rearrangement links TRBV6-5 to TRBJ1-1; D gene ambiguous. The V end was cut by 7 bases, the J end by 4 bases, with 13 bases between. Germline-derived CDR1 and CDR2 are MNHEY and SVGAGI. The CDR3 spans 13 residues. CDR3 in DNA: TGTGCCAGCACCTACCTCGGGTCCACTGAAGCTTTCTTT. The encoded protein is CASTYLGSTEAFF.

This clonotype was counted ten times or more. The J gene is TRBJ1-6, the V gene TRBV7-2, with D perhaps TRBD1 (5 bases). Germline V CDR1 and CDR2: SGHTA, FQGNSA. V lost 5 bases and J lost 5, with 22 bases in between. The CDR3 sequence is 18 residues long. Here the CDR3 DNA reads TGTGCCAGCAGCCCCCGGGACTCCCTCATGAGGCATAATTCACCCCTCCACTTT. Its protein product is CASSPRDSLMRHNSPLHF.

Many counts were recorded for this clonotype. The rearrangement joins TRBV20-1 to TRBJ2-5; D is unclear. The V and J ends lost 6 bases and 2 bases respectively, with 7 bases between them. This CDR3 comprises 11 residues. Germline-derived CDR1 and CDR2 are DFQATT and SNEGSKA (reference sequence). The CDR3, as DNA: TGCAGTGCGAAGTTGCAAGAGACCCAGTACTTC. The encoded protein is CSAKLQETQYF.

At least ten counts were recorded for this clonotype. The chain links TRBV3-1 to TRBJ1-1; D may be TRBD1 (5 bases). Trimming cost V 7 bases and J 0 bases, with 18 bases left between them. The CDR3 sequence is 16 residues long. CDR1 is LGHDT and CDR2 is YNNKEL in the germline V gene (reference sequence). CDR3 sequence (DNA): TGTGCCAGCATCAAAGGGGAATCCTCGTTGAACACTGAAGCTTTCTTT. Its translation is CASIKGESSLNTEAFF.

This clonotype was seen more than once but under ten times. The CDR3 does not end in the conserved phenylalanine or tryptophan, so this is likely a read error. The J gene is TRBJ2-7, the V gene TRBV20-1, with 7 nucleotides matching TRBD2. This CDR3 comprises 13 residues. Per germline, CDR1 DFQATT and CDR2 SNEGSKA (reference sequence). Losses at the gene ends were 3 bases for V and 5 bases for J; bases not matched to a gene: 7. The CDR3 DNA reads as TGCAGTGCTAGGACTAGCCCCCTCAACGAGCAGTACAAC. This gives the protein CSARTSPLNEQYN.

This clonotype showed up many times. The chain recombines TRBV20-1 with TRBJ2-4; no clear D. Trimming cost V 5 bases and J 6 bases, with 17 bases left between them. The CDR3 is made up of 14 amino acids. Germline CDR1 reads DFQATT; CDR2 reads SNEGSKA (reference sequence). CDR3 in DNA: TGCAGTGCTCTCCACGTTGACGGAGTAAACATTCAGTACTTC. Its protein is CSALHVDGVNIQYF.